One and the same sample provided the 27 T cell receptor beta chains below, sequenced in a study of T cell responses to AZD1222 COVID-19 vaccine. The table came from immunoSEQ multiplex PCR; TCRdb's copy has only in-frame clones and leaves some out. The sample records fewer than 150,000 clones, about 86% being singletons. The sequencing used peripheral blood, collected 28 days after the second AZD1222 dose. The receptors were sampled from an adult who received the AZD1222 COVID-19 vaccine.

V is TRBV10-3 and J is TRBJ2-3; 16 bases are shared with TRBD2. The CDR3 length is 16 residues. The junction had 6 bases not matched to a gene; V was cut back by 7 bases and J by 5 bases. Germline CDR1 reads ENHRY; CDR2 reads SYGVKD. The CDR3: CAIKGTSGRGQDTQYF. Here the CDR3 DNA reads TGTGCCATCAAGGGGACTAGCGGGAGGGGACAAGATACGCAGTATTTT.

The chain links TRBV24-1 to TRBJ2-1, with D maybe TRBD2 (6 bases). V shed 0 bases and J shed 7 bases, with 12 bases lying between them. The CDR3 length is 15 residues. CDR1 and CDR2 (germline): KGHDR, SFDVKD. CDR3 residues: CATSDLVAGRNEQFF. The CDR3 DNA reads TGTGCCACCAGTGATTTGGTTGCGGGAAGAAATGAGCAGTTCTTC.

The rearrangement uses TRBV11-2 and TRBJ2-7; D may be TRBD2 (6 bases). CDR1 and CDR2 from the germline V gene are SGHAT and FQNNGV. The CDR3 is 17 amino acids. With 4 bases removed from V and 0 bases from J, the gap between germline ends came to 19 bases. CDR3 loop: CASSYPGMRDDSYEQYF. In DNA, the CDR3 is TGTGCCAGCAGCTACCCAGGGATGCGGGACGACTCCTACGAGCAGTACTTC.

The chain is built from TRBV7-6 and TRBJ2-2, with a weak D call TRBD2 (6 bases). The CDR3 extends over 18 amino acids. The V gene's germline CDR1 is SGHVS and CDR2 FNYEAQ. Trimming left V 0 bases short and J 3 bases short, with 17 bases between. CDR3 in DNA: TGTGCCAGCAGCTTAGCAGGGGTGCGCGGGAAGGACACCGGGGAGCTGTTTTTT. This sequence encodes CASSLAGVRGKDTGELFF.

The chain links TRBV6-5 to TRBJ1-5; D perhaps matches TRBD1 (6 bases). The CDR3 is 16 amino acids. Trimming pared 2 bases from V and 0 bases from J, leaving 11 bases between. Germline CDR1 and CDR2: MNHEY and SVGAGI. In nucleotides, the CDR3 is TGTGCCAGCAGTTACGGCGCCAGGGGTAGCAATCAGCCCCAGCATTTT. It encodes CASSYGARGSNQPQHF.

This clone was detected a few times. The chain combines TRBV11-2 with TRBJ1-1, with D unresolved. This CDR3 is 14 amino acids long. Per germline, CDR1 SGHAT and CDR2 FQNNGV. V shed 1 base and J shed 4 bases, with 10 bases lying between them. The CDR3 loop reads CASSLASGVTEAFF. As DNA, the CDR3 is TGTGCCAGCAGCTTAGCATCCGGGGTCACTGAAGCTTTCTTT. Variable domain in full (rest from reference TRBV11-2 and TRBJ1-1): EAGVAQSPRYKIIEKRQSVAFWCNPISGHATLYWYQQILGQGPKLLIQFQNNGVVDDSQLPKDRFSAERLKGVDSTLKIQPAKLEDSAVYLCASSLASGVTEAFFGQGTRLTVV.

V usage is TRBV5-4 and J usage is TRBJ2-3; D gene unclear. Between the trimmed V and J ends, which lost 3 bases and 0 bases, there was a span of 11 bases. The length of the CDR3 is 15 residues. Germline V gene lookup returns CDR1 SGHNT and CDR2 YYREEE (reference sequence). The CDR3: CASSWEGISTDTQYF. The CDR3 coding sequence is TGTGCCAGCAGCTGGGAAGGGATTAGCACAGATACGCAGTATTTT.

The V gene is TRBV19, the J gene TRBJ1-6, with D tentatively TRBD1 (5 bases). CDR1 and CDR2 from the germline V gene are LNHDA and SQIVND (reference sequence). The CDR3 is 14 residues long. V dropped 10 bases and J dropped 5 bases, with 15 bases sitting between them. The CDR3 nucleotides are TGTGCCACCGACAGCGGACACGATAATTCACCCCTCCACTTT. Its translation is CATDSGHDNSPLHF. Combining the CDR3 with reference TRBV19 and TRBJ1-6 gives the whole variable domain DGGITQSPKYLFRKEGQNVTLSCEQNLNHDAMYWYRQDPGQGLRLIYYSQIVNDFQKGDIAEGYSVSREKKESFPLTVTSAQKNPTAFYLCATDSGHDNSPLHFGNGTRLTVT.

The V gene is TRBV7-6, the J gene TRBJ2-2; 9 bases match TRBD2. CDR1 is SGHVS, CDR2 FNYEAQ, per germline. The ends lost 5 bases at V and 5 bases at J; junction bases unmatched: 9. The CDR3 consists of 16 residues. CDR3 coding DNA: TGTGCCAGCAGCCTTGCTCCGGCGGGGGGGACCGGGGAGCTGTTTTTT. It yields the protein CASSLAPAGGTGELFF.

This chain uses TRBV7-9 with TRBJ1-6; 10 bases line up with TRBD1. J was trimmed by 9 bases and V by 5 bases; bases with no gene match: 7. In germline, CDR1 is SEHNR, CDR2 FQNEAQ (reference sequence). This CDR3 has 15 residues. DNA of the CDR3: TGTGCCAGCAGCCCGGGGACAGGGGAAGTTTCACCCCTCCACTTT. Residues: CASSPGTGEVSPLHF.

V is TRBV11-2 and J is TRBJ2-5; tentatively, D is TRBD2 (5 bases). V was trimmed by 7 bases and J by 2 bases, leaving 17 bases between them. In germline, CDR1 is SGHAT, CDR2 FQNNGV. This CDR3 comprises 15 residues. The CDR3 loop reads CASKRLAGVQETQYF. CDR3 sequence (DNA): TGTGCCAGCAAGCGGTTGGCCGGGGTACAAGAGACCCAGTACTTC.

This clone was detected once. The chain combines TRBV4-3 with TRBJ2-1; maybe TRBD1 (6 bases). V shed 8 bases and J shed 6 bases, with 11 bases lying between them. CDR1 is LGHNA and CDR2 is YSLEER in the germline V gene. The CDR3 length is 12 residues. The CDR3 loop reads CASGYRANEQFF. The CDR3 DNA sequence: TGCGCCAGCGGCTACAGGGCCAATGAGCAGTTCTTC.

This sequence joins TRBV28 and TRBJ2-1; either TRBD1 or TRBD2 may supply D (6 bases each). V dropped 5 bases and J dropped 6 bases, with 20 bases sitting between them. Germline-derived CDR1 and CDR2 are MDHEN and SYDVKM. The CDR3 contains 16 residues. DNA of the CDR3: TGTGCCAGCAGTCCCGGAGGGCAGGGGTACGGCAATGAGCAGTTCTTC. Protein sequence: CASSPGGQGYGNEQFF.

The chain employs TRBV7-6 and TRBJ2-1, with D hard to call. The CDR3 extends over 15 amino acids. Germline V gene sequence: CDR1 SGHVS, CDR2 FNYEAQ. The V end was cut by 4 bases, the J end by 0 bases, with 10 bases between. CDR3 loop: CASSSKGNSYNEQFF. CDR3 DNA: TGTGCCAGCAGCTCTAAGGGAAACTCCTACAATGAGCAGTTCTTC.

The genes are TRBV23-1 and TRBJ2-7; D is perhaps TRBD1 (6 bases). TRBV23-1 is labeled an ORF, and its function is uncertain. This CDR3 has 15 residues. Trimming removed 4 bases at V and 3 bases at J, with 16 bases between. In DNA, the CDR3 is TGCGCCAGCAGTCGCCCTAACAGGGTATGCTACGAGCAGTACTTC. Protein: CASSRPNRVCYEQYF.

This rearrangement joins TRBV7-9 to TRBJ1-5, with D unresolved. CDR3 length: 15 amino acids. Trimming removed 4 bases at V and 3 bases at J, with 13 bases between. CDR1 SEHNR and CDR2 FQNEAQ come from the germline V gene (reference sequence). The CDR3 here is CASSSDNLNNQPQHF. CDR3 bases: TGTGCCAGCAGCTCGGATAACTTAAACAATCAGCCCCAGCATTTT.

V and J are TRBV28 and TRBJ2-6; no reliable D call. Trimming shortened V by 3 bases and J by 0 bases, and 6 bases separated the two germline ends. This CDR3 is 15 amino acids long. Per germline, CDR1 MDHEN and CDR2 SYDVKM. CDR3 DNA: TGTGCCAGCAGTTTGTCTCCCTCTGGGGCCAACGTCCTGACTTTC. This translates into CASSLSPSGANVLTF.

A single count supports this clone. CDR3 sequence (DNA): TGTGCCAGCAGCCAAGATCTCGGACGGAGCTCCTACGAGCAGTACTTC. It translates to CASSQDLGRSSYEQYF. The V call is TRBV3-1 (or the pseudogene TRBV3-2), the J call TRBJ2-7, with D unresolved. This CDR3 has 16 amino acids. Germline V gene sequence: CDR1 LGHDT, CDR2 YNNKEL (reference sequence). V was shortened by 0 bases and J by 0 bases, with 12 bases between the two germline ends.

The chain uses TRBV3-1 (or the pseudogene TRBV3-2) and TRBJ2-7; unclear D gene. CDR3 size: 12 residues. V lost 2 bases to trimming and J lost 3 bases, with 5 bases between them. CDR1 LGHDT and CDR2 YNNKEL come from the germline V gene (reference sequence). The chain's CDR3 is CASSQRDYEQYF. The CDR3 nucleotides are TGTGCCAGCAGCCAAAGGGACTACGAGCAGTACTTC.

This chain joins TRBV9 and TRBJ1-3, with TRBD1 identical over 12 bases. CDR1 and CDR2 from the germline V gene are SGDLS and YYNGEE. The CDR3 has 15 amino acids. J was trimmed by 11 bases and V by 0 bases; bases with no gene match: 6. The CDR3 coding sequence is TGTGCCAGCAGCGTAGGAGGGACAGGGGGCCGCGCCATATATTTT. Its translation: CASSVGGTGGRAIYF. The full variable domain, in which reference TRBV9 and TRBJ1-3 provide the parts outside the CDR3, is DSGVTQTPKHLITATGQRVTLRCSPRSGDLSVYWYQQSLDQGLQFLIQYYNGEERAKGNILERFSAQQFPDLHSELNLSSLELGDSALYFCASSVGGTGGRAIYFGEGSWLTVV.

The V call is TRBV2, the J call TRBJ1-4; D is perhaps TRBD1 (6 bases). Germline CDR1 is SNHLY and CDR2 is FYNNEI. The CDR3 length is 12 residues. The V gene lost 7 bases and the J gene lost 8 bases, with 11 bases spanning the gap. DNA of the CDR3: TGTGCCAGCAAGAGGACAGACGAAAAACTGTTTTTT. This sequence encodes CASKRTDEKLFF.

The CDR3 reads CASSLGLSETQYF. In DNA, the CDR3 is TGTGCCAGCAGCCTCGGACTAAGTGAGACCCAGTACTTC. This sequence joins TRBV2 and TRBJ2-5; perhaps TRBD2 as D (6 bases). CDR1 and CDR2 (germline): SNHLY, FYNNEI. V was shortened by 6 bases and J by 5 bases, with 13 bases between the two germline ends. The CDR3 runs to 13 residues. Drawing the rest from reference TRBV2 and TRBJ2-5, the complete variable domain is EPEVTQTPSHQVTQMGQEVILRCVPISNHLYFYWYRQILGQKVEFLVSFYNNEISEKSEIFDDQFSVERPDGSNFTLKIRSTKLEDSAMYFCASSLGLSETQYFGPGTRLLVL.

CDR3 DNA: TGTGCCAGCAGCTTAACTGGACTAACCAATGAGCAGTTCTTC. It specifies CASSLTGLTNEQFF. The V call is TRBV7-3, the J call TRBJ2-1, with a possible D match to TRBD2 (6 bases). The germline CDR1 and CDR2 sequences are SGHTA and FQGTGA. Trimming removed 0 bases from V and 6 bases from J, with 9 bases in between. The CDR3 length is 14 residues.

This clone was picked up one time. Other DNA sequences in the sample encode the same CDR3. The genes are TRBV5-1 and TRBJ2-1; perhaps TRBD2 as D (6 bases). This CDR3 comprises 16 residues. CDR1 and CDR2 (germline): SGHRS, YFSETQ. V dropped 0 bases and J dropped 0 bases, with 10 bases sitting between them. In DNA, the CDR3 is TGCGCCAGCAGCTTGGGCGGGATGAGCTCCTACAATGAGCAGTTCTTC. It codes for CASSLGGMSSYNEQFF.

The CDR3 coding sequence is TGTGCCAGCAGCTTAGAACCGACGACCGATACGCAGTATTTT. Encoded protein: CASSLEPTTDTQYF. The chain has TRBV11-2 and TRBJ2-3; D not resolved. In germline, CDR1 is SGHAT, CDR2 FQNNGV. V was cut by 0 bases and J by 6 bases, with 10 bases left in between. CDR3 length: 14 amino acids.

The CDR3 region is CASSRWDRTNSPLHF. In DNA, the CDR3 is TGTGCCAGCAGCCGATGGGACAGGACTAATTCACCCCTCCACTTT. This chain links TRBV16 with TRBJ1-6; 8 bases map to TRBD1. Losses at the gene ends were 4 bases for V and 6 bases for J; bases not matched to a gene: 5. The CDR3 runs to 15 residues. In germline, CDR1 is KGHSY, CDR2 FQNENV.

About this clone: The same CDR3 arises from other DNA sequences in this sample as well. The gene calls are TRBV11-3 and TRBJ2-3; unclear D gene. Germline-derived CDR1 and CDR2 are SGHNT and YENEEA. V was clipped by 3 bases and J by 1 base, with 5 bases between them. The CDR3 loop spans 13 amino acids. CDR3 DNA: TGTGCCAGCAGCTTGACCGGCACAGATACGCAGTATTTT. It is translated as CASSLTGTDTQYF.